The clone carrying this T cell receptor (beta chain) turned up a few times. Its antigen is still unknown. Both 60 Vbeta primers and 13 Jbeta primers went into the PCR. Here immunoSEQ multiplex PCR was the method, and the copy in TCRdb shows in-frame clones only, minus some. The data show around 130,000 clones, 8.5% seen once. Germline CDR1 and CDR2: SNHLY and FYNNEI. The CDR3 runs 15 residues. Trimming removed 0 bases from V and 8 bases from J; junction bases left unmatched: 9. The data were obtained in a study of cytomegalovirus exposure and HLA in healthy donors. Turning to the study itself: Out of about 179 million T cells, an earlier analysis found some 110 million unique TCR beta sequences in total. Broader study findings: Later analysis associated a missense DCLRE1C variant with TCR beta V- and J-gene trimming. Researchers had no immune exposure information except CMV serostatus available. In a later analysis, the majority of CMV-associated beta chains seemingly showed HLA restriction.

This TCR was recovered from a middle-aged man in good health and CMV-seronegative. V is TRBV2 and J is TRBJ1-2; 7 bases match TRBD1. Sequencing used PBMCs. The DNA for the CDR3 is TGTGCCAGCAGTGAAGCCAGGGGGTGGGTGTCAGGCTACACCTTC. The encoded protein is CASSEARGWVSGYTF.